Detailed here is one T cell receptor beta chain. The antigen is unknown. The data originate from a study of cytomegalovirus exposure and HLA in healthy donors. Study conclusions and caveats: The listing of roughly 160 TCR beta chains classed them as cytomegalovirus-associated.

PCR used 60 Vbeta primers and 13 Jbeta primers. TCRdb keeps only in-frame clones here, not all; method: immunoSEQ multiplex PCR. This sample has under 200,000 clones, with roughly 82% found just once. Sequencing was done on a sample of PBMCs. This receptor was obtained from a woman in her fifties or sixties in good health and CMV-seropositive.

Written as DNA, the CDR3 is TGTGCCAGCAGTGCAGGGATGGGCTCCTACGAGCAGTACTTC. Its translation is CASSAGMGSYEQYF. The gene calls are TRBV6-1 and TRBJ2-7, with D perhaps TRBD1 (5 bases). The CDR3 runs to 14 residues. V gave up 4 bases and J gave up 0 bases, with 10 bases separating them. Germline CDR1 reads MNHNS; CDR2 reads SASEGT.